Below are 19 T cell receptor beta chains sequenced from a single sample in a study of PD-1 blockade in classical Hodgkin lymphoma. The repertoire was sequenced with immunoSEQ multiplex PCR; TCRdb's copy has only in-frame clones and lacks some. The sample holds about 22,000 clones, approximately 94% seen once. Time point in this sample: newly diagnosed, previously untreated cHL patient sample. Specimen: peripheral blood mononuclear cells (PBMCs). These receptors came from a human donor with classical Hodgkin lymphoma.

CDR3 residues: CASSPRNENEQFF. The DNA of the CDR3 is TGTGCCAGCAGCCCCCGTAATGAGAATGAGCAGTTCTTC. V is TRBV7-9 and J is TRBJ2-1; D not certain. The CDR3 length is 13 residues. The V gene's germline CDR1 is SEHNR and CDR2 FQNEAQ (reference sequence). Trimming took 5 bases from V and 7 from J, leaving 12 bases between them.

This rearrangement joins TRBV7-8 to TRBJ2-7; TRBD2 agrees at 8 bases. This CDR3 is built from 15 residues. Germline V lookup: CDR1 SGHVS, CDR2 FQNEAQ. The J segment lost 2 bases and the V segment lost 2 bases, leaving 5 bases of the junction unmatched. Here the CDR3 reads CASSLQAAGAYEQYF. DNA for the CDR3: TGTGCCAGCAGCTTACAGGCAGCGGGGGCCTACGAGCAGTACTTC.

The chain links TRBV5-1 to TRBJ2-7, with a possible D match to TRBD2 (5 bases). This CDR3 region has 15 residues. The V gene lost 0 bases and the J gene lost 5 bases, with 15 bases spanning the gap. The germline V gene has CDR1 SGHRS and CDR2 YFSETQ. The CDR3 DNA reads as TGCGCCAGCAGCTTGGCCCTAGGGAGTAGACACGAGCAGTACTTC. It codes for CASSLALGSRHEQYF.

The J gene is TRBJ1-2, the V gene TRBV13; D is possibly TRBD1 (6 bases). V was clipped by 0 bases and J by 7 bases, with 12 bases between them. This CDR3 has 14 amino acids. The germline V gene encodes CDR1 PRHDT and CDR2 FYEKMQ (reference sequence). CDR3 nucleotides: TGTGCCAGCAGCTTAGGACGGGGGGCAGGTGGCTACACCTTC. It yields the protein CASSLGRGAGGYTF.

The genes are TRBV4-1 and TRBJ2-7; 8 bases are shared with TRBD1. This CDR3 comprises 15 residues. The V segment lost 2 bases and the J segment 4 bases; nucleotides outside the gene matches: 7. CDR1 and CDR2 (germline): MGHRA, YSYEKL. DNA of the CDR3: TGCGCCAGCAGCCAACACCGGGACAGGCAATACGAGCAGTACTTC. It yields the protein CASSQHRDRQYEQYF.

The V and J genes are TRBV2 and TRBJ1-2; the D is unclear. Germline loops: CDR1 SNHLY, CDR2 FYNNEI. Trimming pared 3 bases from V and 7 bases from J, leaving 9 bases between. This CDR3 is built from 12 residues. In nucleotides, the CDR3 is TGTGCCAGCAGTGATGTGTTGAGTGGCTACACCTTC. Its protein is CASSDVLSGYTF. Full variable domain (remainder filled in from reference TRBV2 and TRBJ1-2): EPEVTQTPSHQVTQMGQEVILRCVPISNHLYFYWYRQILGQKVEFLVSFYNNEISEKSEIFDDQFSVERPDGSNFTLKIRSTKLEDSAMYFCASSDVLSGYTFGSGTRLTVV.

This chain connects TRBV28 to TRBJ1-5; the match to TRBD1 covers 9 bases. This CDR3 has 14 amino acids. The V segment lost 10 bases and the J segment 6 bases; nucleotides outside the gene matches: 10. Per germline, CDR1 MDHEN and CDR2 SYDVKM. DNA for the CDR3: TGTGCCACCTTAAACAGGGGGCGGATTCAGCCCCAGCATTTT. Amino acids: CATLNRGRIQPQHF.

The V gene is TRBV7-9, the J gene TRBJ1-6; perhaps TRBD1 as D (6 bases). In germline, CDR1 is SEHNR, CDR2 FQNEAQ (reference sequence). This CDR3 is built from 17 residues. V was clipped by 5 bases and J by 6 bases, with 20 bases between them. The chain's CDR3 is CASSPPGVPGVNSPLHF. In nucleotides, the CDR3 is TGTGCCAGCAGCCCCCCGGGGGTTCCAGGGGTTAATTCACCCCTCCACTTT.

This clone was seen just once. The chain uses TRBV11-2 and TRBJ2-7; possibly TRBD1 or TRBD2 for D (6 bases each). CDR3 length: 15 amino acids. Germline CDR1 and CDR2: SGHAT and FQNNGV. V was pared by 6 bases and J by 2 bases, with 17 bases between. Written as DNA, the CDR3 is TGTGCCAGCAGACATATTAGGGGGAGGCCCTACGAGCAGTACTTC. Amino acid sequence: CASRHIRGRPYEQYF.

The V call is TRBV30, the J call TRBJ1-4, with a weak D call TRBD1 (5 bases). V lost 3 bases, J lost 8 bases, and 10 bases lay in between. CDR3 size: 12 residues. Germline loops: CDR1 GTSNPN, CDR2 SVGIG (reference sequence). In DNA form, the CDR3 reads TGTGCCTGGAGGACAGTTCGAGAAAAACTGTTTTTT. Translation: CAWRTVREKLFF.

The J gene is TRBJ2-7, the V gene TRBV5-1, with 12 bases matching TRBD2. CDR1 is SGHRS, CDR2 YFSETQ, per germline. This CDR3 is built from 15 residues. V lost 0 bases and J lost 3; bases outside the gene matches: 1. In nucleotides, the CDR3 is TGCGCCAGCAGCTTGGTGACTAGCGGGGGCTACGAGCAGTACTTC. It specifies CASSLVTSGGYEQYF.

The CDR3 loop is CASSDGTSGGNEQFF. CDR3 nucleotides: TGTGCCAGCAGTGACGGGACTAGCGGGGGCAATGAGCAGTTCTTC. The chain joins TRBV6-4 to TRBJ2-1, with 14 bases that match TRBD2. The length of the CDR3 is 15 residues. Trimming took 2 bases from V and 6 from J; bases not matched to a gene: 0. CDR1 MRHNA and CDR2 SNTAGT come from the germline V gene.

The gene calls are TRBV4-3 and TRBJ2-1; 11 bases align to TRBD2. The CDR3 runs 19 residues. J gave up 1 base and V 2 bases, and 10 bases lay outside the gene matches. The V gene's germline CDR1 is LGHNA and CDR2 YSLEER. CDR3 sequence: CASSQSSGGPAGSYNEQFF. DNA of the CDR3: TGCGCCAGCAGCCAATCTAGCGGGGGGCCCGCAGGGTCCTACAATGAGCAGTTCTTC.

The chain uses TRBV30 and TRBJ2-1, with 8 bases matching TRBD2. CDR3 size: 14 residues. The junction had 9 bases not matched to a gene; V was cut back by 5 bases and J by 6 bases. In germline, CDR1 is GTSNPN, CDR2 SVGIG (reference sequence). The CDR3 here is CAWAMGLEVNEQFF. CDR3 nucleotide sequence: TGTGCCTGGGCAATGGGACTAGAAGTCAATGAGCAGTTCTTC.

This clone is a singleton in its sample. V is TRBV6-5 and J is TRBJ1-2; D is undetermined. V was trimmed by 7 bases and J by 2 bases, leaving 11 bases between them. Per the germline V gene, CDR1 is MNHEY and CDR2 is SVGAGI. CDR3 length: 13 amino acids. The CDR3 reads CASTYAPNYGYTF. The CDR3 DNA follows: TGTGCCAGCACCTACGCACCGAACTATGGCTACACCTTC.

CDR3 sequence (DNA): TGTGCCAGCAGTCGTCCTTATAACACTGAAGCTTTCTTT. Its translation is CASSRPYNTEAFF. This sequence joins TRBV28 and TRBJ1-1; no clear D. The V and J ends lost 5 bases and 2 bases respectively, with 9 bases between them. This CDR3 has 13 amino acids. From germline, CDR1 is MDHEN and CDR2 SYDVKM.

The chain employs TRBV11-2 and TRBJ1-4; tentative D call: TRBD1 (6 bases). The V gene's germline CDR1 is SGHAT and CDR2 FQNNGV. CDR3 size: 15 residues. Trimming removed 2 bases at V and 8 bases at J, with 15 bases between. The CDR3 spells CASSLSRPTGEKLFF. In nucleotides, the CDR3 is TGTGCCAGCAGCTTATCTCGCCCTACAGGGGAAAAACTGTTTTTT.

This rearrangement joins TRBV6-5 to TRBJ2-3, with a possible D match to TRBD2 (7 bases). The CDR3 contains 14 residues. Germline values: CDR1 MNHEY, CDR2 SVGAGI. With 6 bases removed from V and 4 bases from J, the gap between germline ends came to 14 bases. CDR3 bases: TGTGCCAGCAGGCGGGGGCAGGTTGCAGATACGCAGTATTTT. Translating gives CASRRGQVADTQYF.

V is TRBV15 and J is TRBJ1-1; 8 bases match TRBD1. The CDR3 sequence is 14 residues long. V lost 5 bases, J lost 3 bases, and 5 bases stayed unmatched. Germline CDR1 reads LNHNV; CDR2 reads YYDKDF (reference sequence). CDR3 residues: CATSQRGQDTEAFF. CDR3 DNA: TGTGCCACCAGCCAGCGGGGACAGGACACTGAAGCTTTCTTT.